The rows below give T cell receptor beta chains drawn from one sample of a study of regulatory T cells in long-lasting Graves disease. TCRdb re-derived calls from the multiplex PCR reads in MiXCR, one entry per CDR3 protein. The sample shows about 500,000 distinct CDR3 sequences, about 17% of them seen only once. These data also featured in a second study, about T cells in Graves' hyperthyroidism and ophthalmopathy.

The sequencing here drew on peripheral blood mononuclear cells (PBMCs), taken at new diagnosis, from a patient treated with antithyroid drugs. These receptor sequences come from a man aged 35 to 55 with Graves disease. The CDR3 runs from the conserved cysteine through the conserved F or W. A D gene is named only where the DNA matches it firmly. Size is stated for part of the rows, as once, few or many counts, or as a class when the clone is expanded.

clone size,CDR3 length,D gene,J gene,V gene,CDR3 protein,CDR3 DNA
.,19,TRBD2,TRBJ2-1,TRBV6-2/TRBV6-3,CASSEWVASGRAYYNEQFF,TGTGCCAGCAGTGAATGGGTGGCTAGCGGGAGGGCCTACTACAATGAGCAGTTCTTC
many,15,TRBD1,TRBJ2-3,TRBV3-1,CASTARGLGTNTQYF,TGTGCCAGCACGGCCAGGGGGTTGGGAACCAATACGCAGTATTTT
.,15,TRBD2,TRBJ2-1,TRBV19,CASTASGRPYNEQFF,TGTGCCAGTACCGCTAGCGGGAGGCCGTACAATGAGCAGTTCTTC
.,18,TRBD1,TRBJ2-7,TRBV29-1,CSVVVVRSRTGISYEQYF,TGCAGCGTTGTTGTCGTAAGGTCTAGGACAGGGATCTCCTACGAGCAGTACTTC
many,16,TRBD2,TRBJ2-3,TRBV18,CASSPLEAGWGLNRYF,TGTGCCAGCTCACCACTCGAAGCGGGATGGGGTCTGAATCGGTATTTT
many,12,TRBD1,TRBJ2-3,TRBV28,CASTDRRDTQYF,TGTGCCAGCACGGACAGGAGAGATACGCAGTATTTT
many,15,.,TRBJ2-2,TRBV28,CASSSPGAVTGELFF,TGTGCCAGCAGTTCGCCAGGGGCGGTCACCGGGGAGCTGTTTTTT
few,20,TRBD2,TRBJ2-2,TRBV19,CASSSSYAPTSGRTIGELFF,TGTGCCAGTAGCTCCTCTTATGCCCCGACTAGCGGGAGGACAATAGGGGAGCTGTTTTTT
.,13,.,TRBJ1-1,TRBV28,CASVRGGEAEAFF,TGTGCCAGCGTTCGGGGGGGCGAGGCTGAAGCTTTCTTT
many,13,.,TRBJ1-1,TRBV10-1,CATERLMNTEAFF,TGCGCCACCGAACGGCTTATGAACACTGAAGCTTTCTTT
many,13,.,TRBJ2-1,TRBV29-1,CSVVGGWLNEQFF,TGCAGCGTTGTCGGGGGCTGGTTAAATGAGCAGTTCTTC
.,17,TRBD2,TRBJ2-1,TRBV29-1,CSVESFEGGPSYNEQFF,TGCAGCGTTGAATCATTTGAGGGAGGGCCCTCCTACAATGAGCAGTTCTTC
many,14,TRBD2,TRBJ2-7,TRBV20-1,CSARDSSGNYEQYF,TGCAGTGCTAGAGATTCAAGCGGGAACTACGAGCAGTACTTC
few,15,TRBD2,TRBJ2-1,TRBV5-1,CASKAAGGLYNEQFF,TGCGCCAGCAAGGCCGCGGGAGGTCTTTACAATGAGCAGTTCTTC
many,14,.,TRBJ2-1,TRBV15,CASNNRDSQGEQFF,TGTGCCAGTAATAACAGGGACTCACAAGGGGAGCAGTTCTTC
many,15,.,TRBJ2-3,TRBV3-1,CASSQRAGFTDTQYF,TGTGCCAGCAGCCAACGGGCAGGATTCACAGATACGCAGTATTTT
.,13,.,TRBJ2-7,TRBV30,CAWRDTSLYEQYF,TGTGCCTGGCGGGACACCTCTTTATACGAGCAGTACTTC
many,15,.,TRBJ2-3,TRBV28,CASRDHYTGTDTQYF,TGTGCCAGCCGAGACCACTATACAGGGACAGATACGCAGTATTTT
many,14,TRBD1,TRBJ1-2,TRBV12-3/TRBV12-4,CASTLPGQSYGYTF,TGTGCCAGCACCTTGCCGGGACAGTCCTATGGCTACACCTTC
.,14,.,TRBJ2-1,TRBV3-1,CASSQVRDWYEQFF,TGTGCCAGCAGCCAAGTTAGGGATTGGTATGAGCAGTTCTTC
many,10,.,TRBJ2-1,TRBV30,CAWSVHEQFF,TGTGCCTGGAGTGTCCATGAGCAGTTCTTC
few,14,TRBD1,TRBJ1-3,TRBV5-4,CASSSQGIGNTIYF,TGTGCCAGCAGCTCACAGGGGATTGGAAACACCATATATTTT
.,15,.,TRBJ1-2,TRBV27,CASRRSPGQIYGYTF,TGTGCCAGCAGACGGTCCCCGGGACAAATCTATGGCTACACCTTC
many,15,.,TRBJ2-7,TRBV6-1,CASRSGRKSSYEQYF,TGTGCCAGCAGGTCGGGACGGAAAAGCTCCTACGAGCAGTACTTC
many,15,TRBD2,TRBJ2-1,TRBV10-3,CAISSRTSGDNEQFF,TGTGCCATCAGTTCCCGGACTAGCGGGGACAATGAGCAGTTCTTC
.,16,TRBD2,TRBJ2-2,TRBV6-2/TRBV6-3,CATKPGLAGVTGELFF,TGTGCCACCAAACCGGGACTAGCGGGCGTCACCGGGGAGCTGTTTTTT
once,12,.,TRBJ2-7,TRBV25-1,CASSAPAWEQYF,TGTGCCAGCAGTGCCCCGGCTTGGGAGCAGTACTTC
few,15,.,TRBJ2-2,TRBV24-1,CATSDNHIQRAELFF,TGTGCCACCAGTGACAATCATATTCAGAGAGCGGAGCTGTTTTTT
many,14,TRBD2,TRBJ2-5,TRBV6-2/TRBV6-3,CASSLSGRGETQYF,TGTGCCAGCAGTTTGAGCGGGAGAGGAGAGACCCAGTACTTC
many,18,.,TRBJ2-6,TRBV6-5,CASSYTWDISPGANVLTF,TGTGCCAGCAGTTACACTTGGGACATCTCTCCTGGGGCCAACGTCCTGACTTTC
many,12,.,TRBJ2-7,TRBV20-1,CSARNSFYEQYF,TGCAGTGCTAGAAACTCCTTCTACGAGCAGTACTTC
many,15,TRBD1,TRBJ2-1,TRBV12-3/TRBV12-4,CASSTTRGWGSEQFF,TGTGCCAGCAGTACCACCAGGGGGTGGGGGTCAGAGCAGTTCTTC
many,11,.,TRBJ2-7,TRBV29-1,CSVAILREQYF,TGCAGCGTTGCAATTTTGAGGGAGCAGTACTTC
.,15,TRBD2,TRBJ2-5,TRBV20-1,CSAESLAEVRETQYF,TGCAGTGCCGAGTCCCTAGCGGAGGTTCGAGAGACCCAGTACTTC
many,15,TRBD2,TRBJ2-7,TRBV6-5,CASSYYGGRIYEQYF,TGTGCCAGCAGTTACTATGGCGGGAGAATATACGAGCAGTACTTC
.,14,.,TRBJ2-2,TRBV2,CASSVASGSGELFF,TGTGCCAGCAGTGTGGCCTCGGGTTCCGGGGAGCTGTTTTTT
.,11,.,TRBJ2-1,TRBV29-1,CRAGQYNEQFF,TGCAGGGCAGGGCAGTACAATGAGCAGTTCTTC
many,15,TRBD1,TRBJ2-1,TRBV11-2,CASSPGQGGYNEQFF,TGTGCCAGCAGCCCGGGACAGGGGGGGTACAATGAGCAGTTCTTC
many,12,.,TRBJ2-1,TRBV20-1,CSARDDNNEQFF,TGCAGTGCTAGAGATGACAACAATGAGCAGTTCTTC
many,14,TRBD2,TRBJ2-7,TRBV2,CASIPGTSGYEQYF,TGTGCCAGCATCCCTGGGACTAGCGGCTACGAGCAGTACTTC
many,16,.,TRBJ2-6,TRBV2,CASSEDGQAGANVLTF,TGTGCCAGCAGTGAAGACGGCCAGGCTGGGGCCAACGTCCTGACTTTC
.,13,TRBD1,TRBJ1-1,TRBV30,CAWSVLGQGEAFF,TGTGCCTGGAGTGTATTAGGACAGGGGGAGGCTTTCTTT
.,13,.,TRBJ1-3,TRBV6-5,CASSYVEGNTIYF,TGTGCCAGCAGTTACGTAGAAGGAAACACCATATATTTT
.,14,.,TRBJ1-2,TRBV9,CASSVAATLHGYTF,TGTGCCAGCAGCGTAGCTGCCACGCTCCATGGCTACACCTTC
.,16,.,TRBJ1-3,TRBV12-3/TRBV12-4,CASSFRDIESGNTIYF,TGTGCCAGCAGTTTCCGGGACATCGAGTCGGGAAACACCATATATTTT
.,12,.,TRBJ2-2,TRBV7-3,CASSQEAGELFF,TGTGCCAGCAGCCAAGAAGCCGGGGAGCTGTTTTTT
many,15,TRBD2,TRBJ2-3,TRBV7-3,CASSFVAGRTDTQYF,TGTGCCAGCAGCTTTGTAGCGGGGCGTACAGATACGCAGTATTTT
.,19,TRBD2,TRBJ2-3,TRBV6-1,CASSKSPPGTSGTGNTQYF,TGTGCCAGCAGTAAATCCCCTCCCGGGACTAGCGGGACCGGGAATACGCAGTATTTT
.,12,.,TRBJ1-2,TRBV20-1,CSAGQINYGYTF,TGCAGTGCAGGGCAGATTAACTATGGCTACACCTTC
.,13,.,TRBJ2-5,TRBV2,CASSYLERGTQYF,TGTGCCAGCAGTTACCTAGAGCGCGGGACCCAGTACTTC
.,15,.,TRBJ1-5,TRBV19,CASSRDSLDDQPQHF,TGTGCCAGTAGTAGGGACTCACTGGACGATCAGCCCCAGCATTTT
many,16,TRBD2,TRBJ2-2,TRBV7-2,CASSKPGTSVGGELFF,TGTGCCAGCAGCAAACCCGGGACTAGCGTTGGCGGGGAGCTGTTTTTT